These 8 T cell receptor beta chains came from one sample sequenced in a study of cytomegalovirus exposure and HLA in healthy donors. The PCR employed 60 Vbeta primers together with 13 Jbeta primers. The repertoire was sequenced with immunoSEQ multiplex PCR; TCRdb's copy has only in-frame clones and lacks some. This sample carries 60,000 to 100,000 clones, 60% to 85% of them seen once, and the ten largest clones take around 5.1%. Sequencing was done on a sample of PBMCs. These TCRs come from a male donor in good health and CMV-seropositive.

V and J are TRBV10-3 and TRBJ2-2, with 7 bases lining up with TRBD1. From germline, CDR1 is ENHRY and CDR2 SYGVKD. J gave up 0 bases and V 8 bases, and 3 bases lay outside the gene matches. The CDR3 sequence is 14 residues long. Here the CDR3 DNA reads TGTGCCATCCTTCAGGGGGCGAACACCGGGGAGCTGTTTTTT. Translating gives CAILQGANTGELFF.

The V call is TRBV27, the J call TRBJ2-1; 10 bases match TRBD2. The V gene's germline CDR1 is MNHEY and CDR2 SMNVEV (reference sequence). The CDR3 contains 15 residues. V trimming: 3 bases; J trimming: 2 bases; junction bases outside the gene matches: 1. CDR3 bases: TGTGCCAGCAGTTTCCTAGCGGGAGCCTACAATGAGCAGTTCTTC. Amino acids: CASSFLAGAYNEQFF.

This clone was detected a few times. The rearrangement joins TRBV19 to TRBJ1-1; unclear D gene. The V gene lost 1 base and the J gene lost 4 bases, with 10 bases spanning the gap. Germline CDR1 reads LNHDA; CDR2 reads SQIVND (reference sequence). This CDR3 is built from 14 residues. The CDR3 sequence is CASSIVRESTEAFF. In nucleotides, the CDR3 is TGTGCCAGTAGTATAGTGCGGGAAAGCACTGAAGCTTTCTTT.

This clone was counted only a few times. The sample carries other DNA sequences with the same CDR3. V is TRBV29-1 and J is TRBJ2-7, with 9 bases fitting TRBD1. V was pared by 7 bases and J by 5 bases, with 9 bases of the junction left unmatched. The CDR3 runs 13 residues. The V gene's germline CDR1 is SQVTM and CDR2 ANQGSEA. The CDR3 sequence: CSGGTGTGNEQYF. CDR3 DNA sequence: TGCAGCGGGGGAACCGGGACAGGGAACGAGCAGTACTTC.

The chain uses TRBV6-5 and TRBJ2-7; TRBD2 is a possible D gene (5 bases). V dropped 0 bases and J dropped 7 bases, with 10 bases sitting between them. CDR1 MNHEY and CDR2 SVGAGI come from the germline V gene. The CDR3 has 13 amino acids. The CDR3 region is CASSYSTEGEQYF. CDR3 DNA sequence: TGTGCCAGCAGTTACTCGACTGAGGGAGAGCAGTACTTC.

The V gene is TRBV4-3, the J gene TRBJ1-6; D gene ambiguous. Germline assignment: CDR1 LGHNA and CDR2 YSLEER. V was cut by 0 bases and J by 9 bases, with 12 bases left in between. This CDR3 region has 15 residues. CDR3: CASSQENTRSSPLHF. The CDR3 DNA reads as TGCGCCAGCAGCCAAGAGAACACTCGGAGTTCACCCCTCCACTTT.

J is TRBJ2-3 and V is TRBV19, with D hard to call. With 4 bases removed from V and 5 bases from J, the gap between germline ends came to 10 bases. Germline V gene data show CDR1 as LNHDA and CDR2 as SQIVND (reference sequence). The CDR3 has 13 amino acids. CDR3 in amino acids: CASSTSRGDTQYF. For the CDR3, the DNA is TGTGCCAGTAGTACCTCCCGCGGAGATACGCAGTATTTT. Combining the CDR3 with reference TRBV19 and TRBJ2-3 gives the whole variable domain DGGITQSPKYLFRKEGQNVTLSCEQNLNHDAMYWYRQDPGQGLRLIYYSQIVNDFQKGDIAEGYSVSREKKESFPLTVTSAQKNPTAFYLCASSTSRGDTQYFGPGTRLTVL.

This clone was counted many times. This chain uses TRBV28 with TRBJ2-7, with 7 positions matching TRBD2. CDR3 size: 14 residues. The trim removed 10 bases at V and 0 bases at J, leaving 9 bases unmatched. Germline assignment: CDR1 MDHEN and CDR2 SYDVKM. CDR3 region: CATQAGGSSYEQYF. DNA of the CDR3: TGTGCCACCCAGGCGGGCGGGAGCTCCTACGAGCAGTACTTC.